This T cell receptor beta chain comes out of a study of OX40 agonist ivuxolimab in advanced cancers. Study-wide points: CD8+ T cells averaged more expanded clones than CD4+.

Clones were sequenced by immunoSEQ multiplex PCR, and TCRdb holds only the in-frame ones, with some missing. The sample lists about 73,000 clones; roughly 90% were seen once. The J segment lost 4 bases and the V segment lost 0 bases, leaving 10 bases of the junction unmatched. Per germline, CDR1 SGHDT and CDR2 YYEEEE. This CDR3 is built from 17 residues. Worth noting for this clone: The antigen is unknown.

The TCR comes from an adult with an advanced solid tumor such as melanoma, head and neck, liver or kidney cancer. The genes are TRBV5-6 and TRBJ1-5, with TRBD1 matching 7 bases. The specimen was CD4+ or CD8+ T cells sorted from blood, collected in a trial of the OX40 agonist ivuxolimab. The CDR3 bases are TGTGCCAGCAGCTTGGGTCCCTGGCAGGGGGGGAATCAGCCCCAGCATTTT. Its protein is CASSLGPWQGGNQPQHF.